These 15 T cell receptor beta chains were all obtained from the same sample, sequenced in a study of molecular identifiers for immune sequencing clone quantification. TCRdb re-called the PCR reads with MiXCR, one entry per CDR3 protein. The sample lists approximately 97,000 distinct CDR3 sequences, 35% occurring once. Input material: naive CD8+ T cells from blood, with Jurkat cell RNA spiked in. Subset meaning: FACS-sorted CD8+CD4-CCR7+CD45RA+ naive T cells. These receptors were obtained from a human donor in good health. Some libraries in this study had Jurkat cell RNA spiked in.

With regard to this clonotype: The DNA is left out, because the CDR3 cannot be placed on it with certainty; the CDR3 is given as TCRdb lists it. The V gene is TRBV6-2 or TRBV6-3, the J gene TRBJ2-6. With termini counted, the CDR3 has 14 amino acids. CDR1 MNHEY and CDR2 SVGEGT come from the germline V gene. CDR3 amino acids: CASSVGSGANVQTF.

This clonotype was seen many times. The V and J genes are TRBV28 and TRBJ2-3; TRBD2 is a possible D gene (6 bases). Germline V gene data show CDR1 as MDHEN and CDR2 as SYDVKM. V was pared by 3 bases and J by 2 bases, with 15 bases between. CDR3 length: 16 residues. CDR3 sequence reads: CASSLGDSFATDTQYF. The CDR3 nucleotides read TGTGCCAGCAGTTTGGGGGACTCTTTTGCCACAGATACGCAGTATTTT.

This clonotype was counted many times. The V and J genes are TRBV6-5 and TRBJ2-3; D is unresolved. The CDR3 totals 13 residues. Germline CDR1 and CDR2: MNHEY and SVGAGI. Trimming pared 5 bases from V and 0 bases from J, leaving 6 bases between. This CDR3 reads CASSTHSTDTQYF. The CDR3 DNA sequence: TGTGCCAGCAGTACGCACAGCACAGATACGCAGTATTTT.

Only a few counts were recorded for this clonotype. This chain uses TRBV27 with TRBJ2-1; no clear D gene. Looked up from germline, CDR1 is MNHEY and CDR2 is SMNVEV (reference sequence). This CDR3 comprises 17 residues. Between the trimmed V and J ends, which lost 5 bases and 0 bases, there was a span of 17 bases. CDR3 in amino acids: CASSLDWPPSSYNEQFF. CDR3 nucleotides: TGTGCCAGCAGTCTAGACTGGCCCCCAAGCTCCTACAATGAGCAGTTCTTC.

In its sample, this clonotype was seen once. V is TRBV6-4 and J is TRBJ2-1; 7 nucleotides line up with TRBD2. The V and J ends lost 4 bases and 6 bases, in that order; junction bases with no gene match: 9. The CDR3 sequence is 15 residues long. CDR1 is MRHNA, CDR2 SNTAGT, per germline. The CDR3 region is CASSVLALTANEQFF. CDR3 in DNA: TGTGCCAGCAGTGTACTAGCGCTGACTGCCAATGAGCAGTTCTTC.

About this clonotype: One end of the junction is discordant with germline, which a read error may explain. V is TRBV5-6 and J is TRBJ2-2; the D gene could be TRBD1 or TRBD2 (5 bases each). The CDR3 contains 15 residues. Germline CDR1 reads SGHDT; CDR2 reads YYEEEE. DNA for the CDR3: TGTGCCAGCAGCCAGGGCCCCGTGGGCACCGGGGAGCTGCTTTTT. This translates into CASSQGPVGTGELLF.

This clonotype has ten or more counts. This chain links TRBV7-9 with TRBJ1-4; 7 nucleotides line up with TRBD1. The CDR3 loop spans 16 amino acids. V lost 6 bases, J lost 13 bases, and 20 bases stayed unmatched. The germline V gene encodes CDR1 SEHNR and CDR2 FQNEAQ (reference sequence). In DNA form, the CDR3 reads TGTGCCAGCAGTCAGGACGGGACAGAGACCTATCGGAGACTGTTTTTT. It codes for CASSQDGTETYRRLFF. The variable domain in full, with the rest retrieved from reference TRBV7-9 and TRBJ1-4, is DTGVSQNPRHKITKRGQNVTFRCDPISEHNRLYWYRQTLGQGPEFLTYFQNEAQLEKSRLLSDRFSAERPKGSFSTLEIQRTEQGDSAMYLCASSQDGTETYRRLFFGSGTQLSVL.

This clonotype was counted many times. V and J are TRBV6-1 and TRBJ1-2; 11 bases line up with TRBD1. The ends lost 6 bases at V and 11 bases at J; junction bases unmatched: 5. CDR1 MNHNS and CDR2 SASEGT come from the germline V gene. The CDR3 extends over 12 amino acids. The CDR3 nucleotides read TGTGCCAGCAGGGACAGGGGGCTTGAGTACACCTTC. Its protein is CASRDRGLEYTF.

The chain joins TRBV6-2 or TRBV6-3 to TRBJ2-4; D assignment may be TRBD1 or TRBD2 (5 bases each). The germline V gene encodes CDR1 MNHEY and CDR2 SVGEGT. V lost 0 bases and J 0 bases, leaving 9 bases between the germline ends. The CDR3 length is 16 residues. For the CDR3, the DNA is TGTGCCAGCAGTTACTCCTGGGGGTTAGCCAAAAACATTCAGTACTTC. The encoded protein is CASSYSWGLAKNIQYF.

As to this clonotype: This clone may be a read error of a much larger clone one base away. CDR3 sequence: CASCTGTAYEQYF. The DNA of the CDR3 is TGTGCCAGCTGCACCGGGACAGCTTACGAGCAGTACTTC. The chain has TRBV25-1 and TRBJ2-7; 7 nucleotides agree with TRBD1. V was pared by 8 bases and J by 4 bases, with 8 bases of the junction left unmatched. The germline V gene encodes CDR1 MGHDK and CDR2 SYGVNS. CDR3 length: 13 residues.

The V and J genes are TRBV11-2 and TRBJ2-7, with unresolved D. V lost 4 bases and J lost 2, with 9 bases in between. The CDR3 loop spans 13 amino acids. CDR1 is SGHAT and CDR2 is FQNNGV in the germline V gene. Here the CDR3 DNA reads TGTGCCAGCAGCTCGGGCGGAACCTACGAGCAGTACTTC. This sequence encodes CASSSGGTYEQYF.

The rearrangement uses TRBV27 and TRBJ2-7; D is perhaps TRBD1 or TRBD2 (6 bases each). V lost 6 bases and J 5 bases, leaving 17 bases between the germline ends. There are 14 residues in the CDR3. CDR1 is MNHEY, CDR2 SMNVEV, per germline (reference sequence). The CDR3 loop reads CASRTGAGIDEQYF. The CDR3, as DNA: TGTGCCAGCAGAACGGGGGCTGGTATAGACGAGCAGTACTTC.

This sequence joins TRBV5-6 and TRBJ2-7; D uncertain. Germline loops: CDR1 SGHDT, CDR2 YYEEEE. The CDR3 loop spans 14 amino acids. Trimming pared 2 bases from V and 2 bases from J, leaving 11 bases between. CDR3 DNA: TGTGCCAGCAGCTTTGGGCAGATAGCCTACGAGCAGTACTTC. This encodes CASSFGQIAYEQYF. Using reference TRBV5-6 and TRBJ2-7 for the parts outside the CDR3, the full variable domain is DAGVTQSPTHLIKTRGQQVTLRCSPKSGHDTVSWYQQALGQGPQFIFQYYEEEERQRGNFPDRFSGHQFPNYSSELNVNALLLGDSALYLCASSFGQIAYEQYFGPGTRLTVT.

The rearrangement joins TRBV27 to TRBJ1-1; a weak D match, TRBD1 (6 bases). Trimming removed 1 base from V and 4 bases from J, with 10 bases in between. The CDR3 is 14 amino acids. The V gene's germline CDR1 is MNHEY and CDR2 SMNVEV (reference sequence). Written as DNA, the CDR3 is TGTGCCAGCAGTTTATTACAGGGTATCACTGAAGCTTTCTTT. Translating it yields CASSLLQGITEAFF.

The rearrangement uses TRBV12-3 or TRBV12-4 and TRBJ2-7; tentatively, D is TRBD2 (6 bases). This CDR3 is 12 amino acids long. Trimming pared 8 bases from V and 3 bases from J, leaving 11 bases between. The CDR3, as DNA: TGTGCCAGCGGCTCGGAGGGCTACGAGCAGTACTTC. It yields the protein CASGSEGYEQYF.